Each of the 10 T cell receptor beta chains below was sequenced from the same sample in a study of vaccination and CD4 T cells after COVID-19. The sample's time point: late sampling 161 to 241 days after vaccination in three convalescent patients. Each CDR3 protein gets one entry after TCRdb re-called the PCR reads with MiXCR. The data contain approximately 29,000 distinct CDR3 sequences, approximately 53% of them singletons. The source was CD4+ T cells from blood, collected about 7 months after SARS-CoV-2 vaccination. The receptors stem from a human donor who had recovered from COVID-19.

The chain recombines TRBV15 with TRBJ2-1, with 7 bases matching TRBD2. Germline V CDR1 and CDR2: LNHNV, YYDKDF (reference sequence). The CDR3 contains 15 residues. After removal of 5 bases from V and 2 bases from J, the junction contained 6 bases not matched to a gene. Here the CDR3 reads CATSLPGLTYNEQFF. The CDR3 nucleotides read TGTGCCACCAGCTTGCCGGGACTAACCTACAATGAGCAGTTCTTC.

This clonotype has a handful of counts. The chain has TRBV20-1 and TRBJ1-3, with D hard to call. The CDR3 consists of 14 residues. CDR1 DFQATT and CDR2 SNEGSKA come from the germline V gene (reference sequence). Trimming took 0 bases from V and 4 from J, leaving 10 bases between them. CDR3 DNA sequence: TGCAGTGCTAGAGATAGCACCGGCGGAAACACCATATATTTT. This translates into CSARDSTGGNTIYF.

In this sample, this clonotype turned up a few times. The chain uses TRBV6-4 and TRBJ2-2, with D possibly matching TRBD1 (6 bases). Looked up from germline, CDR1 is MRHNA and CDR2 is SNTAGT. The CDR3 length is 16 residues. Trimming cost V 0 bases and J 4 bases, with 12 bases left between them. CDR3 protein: CASSDSGAGTTGELFF. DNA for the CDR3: TGTGCCAGCAGTGACTCGGGGGCCGGGACCACCGGGGAGCTGTTTTTT.

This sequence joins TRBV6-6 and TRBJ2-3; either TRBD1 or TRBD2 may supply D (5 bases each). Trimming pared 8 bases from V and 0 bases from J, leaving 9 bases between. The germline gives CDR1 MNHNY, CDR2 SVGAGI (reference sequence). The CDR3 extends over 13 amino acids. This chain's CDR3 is CASRDASTDTQYF. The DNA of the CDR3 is TGTGCCAGCCGGGACGCTAGCACAGATACGCAGTATTTT.

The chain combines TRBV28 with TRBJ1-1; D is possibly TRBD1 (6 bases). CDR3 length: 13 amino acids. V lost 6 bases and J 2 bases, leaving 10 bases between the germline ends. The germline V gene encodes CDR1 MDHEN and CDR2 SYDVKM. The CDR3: CASRGTSNTEAFF. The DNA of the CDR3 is TGTGCCAGCAGGGGGACATCTAACACTGAAGCTTTCTTT.

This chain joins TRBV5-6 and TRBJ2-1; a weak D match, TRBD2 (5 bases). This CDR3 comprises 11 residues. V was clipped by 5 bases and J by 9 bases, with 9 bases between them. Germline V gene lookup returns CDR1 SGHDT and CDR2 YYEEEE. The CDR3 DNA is TGTGCCAGCAGTTACGGGGTTGAGCAGTTCTTC. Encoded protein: CASSYGVEQFF.

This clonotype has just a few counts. The CDR3 here is CASSLGQGAFTF. CDR3 bases: TGTGCCAGCAGCCTCGGACAGGGGGCTTTCACCTTC. The chain employs TRBV7-9 and TRBJ1-2; TRBD1 matches 11 bases. Germline loops: CDR1 SEHNR, CDR2 FQNEAQ (reference sequence). The length of the CDR3 is 12 residues. V lost 5 bases, J lost 13 bases, and 6 bases stayed unmatched.

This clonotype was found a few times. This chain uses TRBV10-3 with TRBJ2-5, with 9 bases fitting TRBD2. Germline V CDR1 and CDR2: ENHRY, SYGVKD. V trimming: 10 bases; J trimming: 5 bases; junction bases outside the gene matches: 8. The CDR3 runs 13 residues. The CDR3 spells CASRIAGEETQYF. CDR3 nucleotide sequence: TGTGCCAGCCGAATAGCGGGAGAGGAGACCCAGTACTTC.

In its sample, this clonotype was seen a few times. The CDR3, as DNA: TGTGCCAGCAGCTCGGACAGGCGGAGTCAGCCCCAGCATTTT. Its protein is CASSSDRRSQPQHF. This rearrangement joins TRBV7-2 to TRBJ1-5; TRBD1 matches 7 bases. CDR1 and CDR2 (germline): SGHTA, FQGNSA. There are 14 residues in the CDR3. V was pared by 4 bases and J by 6 bases, with 6 bases of the junction left unmatched.

Here the CDR3 reads CASSYSPGAGNTIYF. DNA for the CDR3: TGTGCCAGCAGTTACTCCCCAGGGGCTGGAAACACCATATATTTT. The rearrangement links TRBV6-5 to TRBJ1-3; possibly TRBD1 for D (6 bases). The CDR3 runs to 15 residues. Germline lookup yields CDR1 MNHEY and CDR2 SVGAGI. The V and J ends lost 0 bases and 2 bases respectively, with 8 bases between them.